This entry is about one T cell receptor (beta chain). The antigen is unknown. Produced via immunoSEQ multiplex PCR; TCRdb's table is partial and in-frame only. The sample contains some 280,000 clones, 90% to 95% of which appear only once. The CDR3 covers 13 residues. Germline assignment: CDR1 LNHDA and CDR2 SQIVND (reference sequence). Trimming took off 5 bases at V and 1 base at J, with 6 bases between the two ends. This sample is part of a study of T cell responses to AZD1222 COVID-19 vaccine. Findings and caveats of the study: Seropositive AZD1222 recipients at baseline numbered only 6 or 7.

The TCR was taken from an adult who received the AZD1222 COVID-19 vaccine. This material consisted of peripheral blood, taken 28 days after the second AZD1222 dose. The chain couples TRBV19 to TRBJ1-5; D unclear. The CDR3 nucleotides read TGTGCCAGTAGTCTCGTGAGCAATCAGCCCCAGCATTTT. It translates to CASSLVSNQPQHF.